There are a few counts of the clone carrying this TCR beta chain. Quantitative 5'-RACE with molecular barcodes produced the TCR beta libraries. MiXCR, applied by TCRdb to the 5' RACE reads, yields one record per CDR3 protein. This sample carries about 200,000 distinct CDR3 sequences, around 13% of them seen once, and the ten largest clones take approximately 15%. The data were taken from a study of CD8 T cells in ankylosing spondylitis. The CDR3 contains 13 residues. Germline CDR1 MNHEY, CDR2 SVGEGT. Trimming at V came to 4 bases and at J to 9 bases, leaving 6 bases not matched to a gene. The chain has TRBV6-2 or TRBV6-3 and TRBJ2-1; the match to TRBD2 covers 7 bases. This sequence originates from a male donor with ankylosing spondylitis or in good health (not recorded which). Sequencing was performed on blood, either unsorted or a sorted T cell fraction (not recorded which). Here the CDR3 DNA reads TGTGCCAGCAGTTCCGGACTAGATAGTGAGCAGTTCTTC. Its protein product is CASSSGLDSEQFF.